The clone carrying this T cell receptor (beta chain) was counted many times. These data come from a study of Graves' ophthalmopathy and Graves' hyperthyroidism. RNA transcripts provided the template for amplifying TCR beta CDR3 regions. RT-PCR was first run with HTBI primers, then multiplex PCR in a second round. TCRdb independently ran MiXCR on the multiplex PCR reads; one entry per CDR3 protein. The sample has around 15,000 distinct CDR3 sequences, roughly 50% seen once; the top ten hold 25%. V lost 2 bases to trimming and J lost 7 bases, with 18 bases between them. The germline CDR1 and CDR2 sequences are SNHLY and FYNNEI. The CDR3 totals 16 residues.

The V gene is TRBV2, the J gene TRBJ1-5; perhaps TRBD1 as D (5 bases). The sequencing input was peripheral blood. The TCR was taken from a woman between 40 and 55 years old with stable Graves' hyperthyroidism. CDR3 region: CASSEFGRGRGQPQHF. DNA for the CDR3: TGTGCCAGCAGTGAATTTGGTAGGGGTAGAGGCCAGCCCCAGCATTTT. Full variable domain (missing parts from reference TRBV2 and TRBJ1-5): EPEVTQTPSHQVTQMGQEVILRCVPISNHLYFYWYRQILGQKVEFLVSFYNNEISEKSEIFDDQFSVERPDGSNFTLKIRSTKLEDSAMYFCASSEFGRGRGQPQHFGDGTRLSIL.